These 30 T cell receptor beta chains were sequenced from one sample in a study of blood T cell repertoires in COVID-19. Some clones are missing from TCRdb's copy, which holds only in-frame ones; the method was immunoSEQ multiplex PCR. This sample has more than 45,000 clones, with over 80% found just once. The material sequenced was peripheral blood. These receptors came from a man aged 55-75 years with acute or convalescent COVID-19.

CDR3 region: CAISDPGLAGGPSSYEQYF. In nucleotides, the CDR3 is TGTGCCATCAGTGACCCGGGACTAGCGGGAGGCCCCAGCTCCTACGAGCAGTACTTC. The gene calls are TRBV10-3 and TRBJ2-7; 15 bases fit TRBD2. From germline, CDR1 is ENHRY and CDR2 SYGVKD. V shed 3 bases and J 0 bases; nucleotides not matched to a gene: 9. CDR3 length: 19 residues.

The J gene is TRBJ2-5, the V gene TRBV9; D is possibly TRBD1 (5 bases). Germline V gene data show CDR1 as SGDLS and CDR2 as YYNGEE. V was cut by 1 base and J by 5 bases, with 9 bases left in between. This CDR3 comprises 13 residues. The CDR3 coding sequence is TGTGCCAGCAGCGTATCAGGGTCGGAGACCCAGTACTTC. As protein: CASSVSGSETQYF.

The chain joins TRBV7-2 to TRBJ1-5; unclear D gene. CDR1 and CDR2 (germline): SGHTA, FQGNSA. Trimming cost V 2 bases and J 4 bases, with 12 bases left between them. This CDR3 spans 15 amino acids. The CDR3 protein is CASSLIGRSNQPQHF. The DNA for the CDR3 is TGTGCCAGCAGCTTAATTGGTAGGAGTAATCAGCCCCAGCATTTT. Full variable domain (outside the CDR3, taken from reference TRBV7-2 and TRBJ1-5): GAGVSQSPSNKVTEKGKDVELRCDPISGHTALYWYRQSLGQGLEFLIYFQGNSAPDKSGLPSDRFSAERTGGSVSTLTIQRTQQEDSAVYLCASSLIGRSNQPQHFGDGTRLSIL.

This chain joins TRBV28 and TRBJ2-5; D possibly corresponds to TRBD1 (6 bases). The CDR3 is 16 amino acids. V lost 4 bases to trimming and J lost 2 bases, with 17 bases between them. Germline values: CDR1 MDHEN, CDR2 SYDVKM. The CDR3 reads CASSYPQGQGQETQYF. CDR3 sequence (DNA): TGTGCCAGCAGTTATCCCCAAGGGCAGGGGCAAGAGACCCAGTACTTC.

V and J are TRBV6-5 and TRBJ1-2; D gene unclear. Trimming cost V 2 bases and J 0 bases, with 13 bases left between them. CDR3 length: 16 residues. Germline values: CDR1 MNHEY, CDR2 SVGAGI. The chain's CDR3 is CASSYRLGGTNYGYTF. CDR3 in DNA: TGTGCCAGCAGTTACCGCCTGGGAGGGACTAACTATGGCTACACCTTC.

The rearrangement uses TRBV27 and TRBJ2-2; 7 bases fit TRBD2. Germline CDR1 and CDR2: MNHEY and SMNVEV (reference sequence). Losses at the gene ends were 6 bases for V and 6 bases for J; bases not matched to a gene: 1. The CDR3 is 12 residues long. Here the CDR3 DNA reads TGTGCCAGCAGGCGGGAGCCCGGGGAGCTGTTTTTT. Amino acid sequence: CASRREPGELFF.

V and J are TRBV24-1 and TRBJ2-1, with TRBD2 identical over 11 bases. J gave up 3 bases and V 4 bases, and 7 bases lay outside the gene matches. The CDR3 totals 17 residues. The germline V gene encodes CDR1 KGHDR and CDR2 SFDVKD. DNA of the CDR3: TGTGCCACCAGTGAAACCGGACTAGCGGGCCTCTACAATGAGCAGTTCTTC. Amino acids: CATSETGLAGLYNEQFF.

This rearrangement joins TRBV12-3 or TRBV12-4 to TRBJ2-5, with D unclear. The V and J ends lost 5 bases and 1 base respectively, with 8 bases between them. There are 13 residues in the CDR3. The CDR3, as DNA: TGTGCCAGCAGTACGGGTGTCCAAGAGACCCAGTACTTC. The encoded protein is CASSTGVQETQYF.

The genes are TRBV11-2 and TRBJ2-5; 9 nucleotides align to TRBD2. Looked up from germline, CDR1 is SGHAT and CDR2 is FQNNGV. J gave up 1 base and V 6 bases, and 3 bases lay outside the gene matches. This CDR3 contains 14 residues. The DNA of the CDR3 is TGTGCCAGCAGGACTAGCGGTCCCCAAGAGACCCAGTACTTC. Protein: CASRTSGPQETQYF.

This chain connects TRBV30 to TRBJ1-1, with D tentatively TRBD1 (5 bases). Germline CDR1 reads GTSNPN; CDR2 reads SVGIG (reference sequence). Trimming took off 2 bases at V and 1 base at J, with 11 bases between the two ends. The CDR3 runs to 14 residues. This CDR3 reads CAWSWGQRNTEAFF. The CDR3 DNA follows: TGTGCCTGGAGTTGGGGCCAGAGGAACACTGAAGCTTTCTTT.

The CDR3 nucleotides are TGTGCCAGCAGCTTAGGTCGGGGGGCACCCTACGAGCAGTACTTC. It translates to CASSLGRGAPYEQYF. The chain joins TRBV11-2 to TRBJ2-7; D perhaps matches TRBD2 (7 bases). The CDR3 spans 15 residues. CDR1 and CDR2 (germline): SGHAT, FQNNGV. The V end lost 1 base, the J end lost 2 bases, and 12 bases lay between the germline ends.

The J gene is TRBJ1-2, the V gene TRBV27; D perhaps matches TRBD1 (6 bases). Germline loops: CDR1 MNHEY, CDR2 SMNVEV (reference sequence). Trimming left V 2 bases short and J 4 bases short, with 11 bases between. This CDR3 is 14 amino acids long. CDR3 DNA sequence: TGTGCCAGCAGTTTAAGGGGGATGGGCTATGGCTACACCTTC. It specifies CASSLRGMGYGYTF.

V usage is TRBV5-1 and J usage is TRBJ1-4, with no clear D. The ends were cut back, 1 base at V and 0 bases at J, with 7 bases in the middle. Germline V lookup: CDR1 SGHRS, CDR2 YFSETQ. CDR3 length: 15 amino acids. CDR3 sequence: CASSLITATNEKLFF. The CDR3 DNA is TGCGCCAGCAGCTTGATTACAGCAACTAATGAAAAACTGTTTTTT.

The V call is TRBV9, the J call TRBJ2-1; weak D call: TRBD2 (5 bases). Per the germline V gene, CDR1 is SGDLS and CDR2 is YYNGEE. V lost 3 bases, J lost 9 bases, and 22 bases lay in between. The CDR3 runs to 16 residues. The CDR3 DNA sequence: TGTGCCAGCAGCGCGTTTAGTGGCCGCGAGGGATTTGAGCAGTTCTTC. This translates into CASSAFSGREGFEQFF.

This chain joins TRBV19 and TRBJ2-7; tentative D call: TRBD1 (6 bases). The CDR3 spans 16 residues. The V and J ends lost 3 bases and 3 bases respectively, with 18 bases between them. Germline V gene sequence: CDR1 LNHDA, CDR2 SQIVND (reference sequence). DNA for the CDR3: TGTGCCAGTAGTATTCAGGACAGCAATACCATCTACGAGCAGTACTTC. Protein: CASSIQDSNTIYEQYF.

The chain recombines TRBV19 with TRBJ1-2, with no clear D. V lost 7 bases, J lost 4 bases, and 16 bases lay in between. The CDR3 length is 14 residues. CDR1 is LNHDA, CDR2 SQIVND, per germline (reference sequence). CDR3 residues: CASTENSRRYGYTF. For the CDR3, the DNA is TGTGCCAGTACTGAAAACAGTAGACGCTATGGCTACACCTTC.

This chain connects TRBV9 to TRBJ2-1, with D hard to call. Trimming removed 0 bases from V and 8 bases from J, with 15 bases in between. Per germline, CDR1 SGDLS and CDR2 YYNGEE. CDR3 length equals 15 residues. CDR3 DNA sequence: TGTGCCAGCAGCGTAGGTAGTTACCTTGGTGATGAGCAGTTCTTC. Protein: CASSVGSYLGDEQFF. The variable domain in full, with the rest retrieved from reference TRBV9 and TRBJ2-1, is DSGVTQTPKHLITATGQRVTLRCSPRSGDLSVYWYQQSLDQGLQFLIQYYNGEERAKGNILERFSAQQFPDLHSELNLSSLELGDSALYFCASSVGSYLGDEQFFGPGTRLTVL.

The genes are TRBV19 and TRBJ1-5; D possibly corresponds to TRBD1 (5 bases). Germline V gene lookup returns CDR1 LNHDA and CDR2 SQIVND (reference sequence). The CDR3 covers 14 residues. The V end was cut by 4 bases, the J end by 6 bases, with 13 bases between. In DNA, the CDR3 is TGTGCCAGTAGTAGGTATACGGGGGGTCAGCCCCAGCATTTT. Protein: CASSRYTGGQPQHF.

The rearrangement uses TRBV11-3 and TRBJ2-5; 10 nucleotides line up with TRBD2. The CDR3 is 16 amino acids. V gave up 2 bases and J gave up 4 bases; unmatched junction bases: 7. Per germline, CDR1 SGHNT and CDR2 YENEEA. CDR3 nucleotide sequence: TGTGCCAGCAGCTTAAGAGCTAGCGGGAGCGTAGAGACCCAGTACTTC. It translates to CASSLRASGSVETQYF.

The chain is built from TRBV7-2 and TRBJ1-1; the D is unclear. The V end was cut by 5 bases, the J end by 0 bases, with 16 bases between. The CDR3 is 16 amino acids. Germline V gives CDR1 SGHTA, CDR2 FQGNSA. Here the CDR3 reads CASSPSRGGMNTEAFF. The DNA for the CDR3 is TGTGCCAGCAGCCCATCGCGAGGCGGTATGAACACTGAAGCTTTCTTT.

The V and J genes are TRBV7-9 and TRBJ2-7, with 13 bases fitting TRBD2. CDR1 is SEHNR and CDR2 is FQNEAQ in the germline V gene (reference sequence). The CDR3 totals 15 residues. V lost 5 bases, J lost 6 bases, and 7 bases stayed unmatched. The CDR3 sequence is CASSRGLAGAPEQYF. The CDR3 bases are TGTGCCAGCAGCCGCGGACTAGCGGGAGCTCCCGAGCAGTACTTC.

To note about this clone: At one end, the junction sequence differs from germline, possibly due to a read error. The rearrangement joins TRBV12-3 or TRBV12-4 to TRBJ1-2; weak D call: TRBD1 (6 bases). CDR3 length equals 11 residues. CDR3 loop: CASSLGGGLGF. The CDR3 DNA reads as TGTGCCAGCAGTTTAGGGGGGGGCTTAGGATTC.

The chain joins TRBV11-3 to TRBJ2-3, with TRBD2 identical over 9 bases. The J segment lost 1 base and the V segment lost 5 bases, leaving 10 bases of the junction unmatched. Germline CDR1 is SGHNT and CDR2 is YENEEA. CDR3 size: 17 residues. The CDR3 is CASSPRGGGAGTDTQYF. The CDR3 nucleotides are TGTGCCAGCAGCCCCCGCGGCGGGGGGGCGGGCACAGATACGCAGTATTTT.

The V and J genes are TRBV28 and TRBJ1-5, with a tentative D call TRBD1 (6 bases). The CDR3 length is 17 residues. From germline, CDR1 is MDHEN and CDR2 SYDVKM. V lost 3 bases, J lost 2 bases, and 17 bases lay in between. The CDR3 reads CASSLKFRGRGNQPQHF. In DNA, the CDR3 is TGTGCCAGCAGTTTGAAGTTTAGGGGGAGAGGCAATCAGCCCCAGCATTTT.

The chain recombines TRBV30 with TRBJ1-3, with a possible D match to TRBD1 (5 bases). CDR3 length: 14 residues. The germline V gene has CDR1 GTSNPN and CDR2 SVGIG (reference sequence). With 2 bases removed from V and 0 bases from J, the gap between germline ends came to 8 bases. The CDR3 nucleotides read TGTGCCTGGAGTTGGGGCGCCTCTGGAAACACCATATATTTT. Encoded protein: CAWSWGASGNTIYF.

The chain links TRBV5-5 to TRBJ2-3; tentative D call: TRBD2 (7 bases). The germline gives CDR1 SGHKS, CDR2 YYEKEE (reference sequence). CDR3 length: 18 amino acids. Trimming removed 4 bases from V and 3 bases from J, with 24 bases in between. CDR3 in DNA: TGTGCCAGCAGCCCCGACCAACAGGGAGGGGTTGGGACAGATACGCAGTATTTT. Translated: CASSPDQQGGVGTDTQYF.

In this sample, this clone turned up once. V is TRBV6-2 or TRBV6-3 and J is TRBJ2-1; TRBD2 might be the D (6 bases). Germline loops: CDR1 MNHEY, CDR2 SVGEGT. This CDR3 has 12 residues. Between the trimmed V and J ends, which lost 5 bases and 8 bases, there was a span of 10 bases. CDR3 protein: CASSPRGYEQFF. The CDR3 region has the DNA TGTGCCAGCAGTCCGCGGGGTTATGAGCAGTTCTTC.

Only a few counts were recorded for this clone. Distinct nucleotide sequences in the sample also encode this CDR3. The CDR3 region is CASSTGQGSDTQYF. The CDR3 DNA follows: TGTGCCAGCAGCACGGGACAGGGCTCAGATACGCAGTATTTT. V and J are TRBV28 and TRBJ2-3; 9 bases align to TRBD1. With V trimmed by 6 bases and J by 4 bases, 5 bases remained unmatched. From germline, CDR1 is MDHEN and CDR2 SYDVKM. The CDR3 is 14 amino acids. The variable domain in full, completed from reference TRBV28 and TRBJ2-3, reads DVKVTQSSRYLVKRTGEKVFLECVQDMDHENMFWYRQDPGLGLRLIYFSYDVKMKEKGDIPEGYSVSREKKERFSLILESASTNQTSMYLCASSTGQGSDTQYFGPGTRLTVL.

V usage is TRBV7-3 and J usage is TRBJ2-3; D is unresolved. Germline CDR1 is SGHTA and CDR2 is FQGTGA. Trimming shortened V by 1 base and J by 2 bases, and 7 bases separated the two germline ends. This CDR3 comprises 14 residues. The CDR3 DNA follows: TGTGCCAGCAGCTTAAATCCAGACACAGATACGCAGTATTTT. This gives the protein CASSLNPDTDTQYF.

The CDR3 DNA is TGTGCCAGCTCATCCATACAGGGGCATCTAATCCCATCCCCTTTTGACAATCAGCCCCAGCATTTT. It is translated as CASSSIQGHLIPSPFDNQPQHF. V usage is TRBV18 and J usage is TRBJ1-5; TRBD1 matches 7 bases. This CDR3 spans 22 amino acids. J was trimmed by 3 bases and V by 5 bases; bases with no gene match: 28. Germline CDR1 reads KGHSH; CDR2 reads LQKENI.